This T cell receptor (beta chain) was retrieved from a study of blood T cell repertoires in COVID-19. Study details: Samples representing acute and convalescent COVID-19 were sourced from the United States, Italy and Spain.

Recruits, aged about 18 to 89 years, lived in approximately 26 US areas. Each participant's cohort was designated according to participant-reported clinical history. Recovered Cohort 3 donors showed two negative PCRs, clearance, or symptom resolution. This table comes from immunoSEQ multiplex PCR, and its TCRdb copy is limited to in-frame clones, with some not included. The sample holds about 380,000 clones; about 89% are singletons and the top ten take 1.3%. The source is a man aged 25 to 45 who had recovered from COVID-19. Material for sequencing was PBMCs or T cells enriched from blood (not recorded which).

The CDR3 DNA sequence: TGTGCCAGCAGTTACGGGGGCACGAGGGGTGAAAAACTGTTTTTT. It translates to CASSYGGTRGEKLFF. The chain combines TRBV6-2 or TRBV6-3 with TRBJ1-4; weak D call: TRBD1 (6 bases). The CDR3 extends over 15 amino acids. From germline, CDR1 is MNHEY and CDR2 SVGEGT. V lost 2 bases and J lost 7, with 14 bases in between.